These T cell receptor beta chains were read from a single sample in a study of Ad26.COV2.S vaccination and SARS-CoV-2 variants. The table came from immunoSEQ multiplex PCR; TCRdb's copy has only in-frame clones and leaves some out. Of hundreds of thousands of clones detected, roughly nine tenths appear once; the ten largest clones hold about 2.7%. The source was peripheral blood, collected in a trial of Ad26.COV2.S vaccine versus placebo. The receptors come from a person between 18 and 65 years old who received the Ad26.COV2.S COVID-19 vaccine or a placebo. CDR3s include the opening cysteine and the closing phenylalanine or tryptophan. A D gene is named only where the DNA matches it firmly. The size of a clone is reported for some rows only, either as once, few or many, or as a class for expanded clones.

clone_size: -; v_call: TRBV12-3/TRBV12-4; j_call: TRBJ1-2; d_call: -; cdr3_aa: CASSLGTYGYTF; cdr3_nt: TGTGCCAGCAGTTTGGGCACCTATGGCTACACCTTC
clone_size: -; v_call: TRBV6-5; j_call: TRBJ2-5; d_call: -; cdr3_aa: CASHLISGETQYF; cdr3_nt: TGTGCCAGCCACCTTATAAGTGGTGAGACCCAGTACTTC
clone_size: -; v_call: TRBV28; j_call: TRBJ2-5; d_call: -; cdr3_aa: CASSLRGRETQYF; cdr3_nt: TGTGCCAGCAGTTTACGGGGGCGTGAGACCCAGTACTTC
clone_size: once; v_call: TRBV5-1; j_call: TRBJ1-1; d_call: -; cdr3_aa: CASSLGFGTEAFF; cdr3_nt: TGCGCCAGCAGCTTGGGGTTCGGCACTGAAGCTTTCTTT
clone_size: once; v_call: TRBV7-9; j_call: TRBJ2-1; d_call: TRBD2; cdr3_aa: CASRRLAGGNNEQFF; cdr3_nt: TGTGCCAGCAGGAGACTAGCGGGAGGGAACAATGAGCAGTTCTTC
clone_size: once; v_call: TRBV28; j_call: TRBJ1-6; d_call: -; cdr3_aa: CASSKAGGNSPLHF; cdr3_nt: TGTGCCAGCAGCAAAGCGGGAGGAAATTCACCCCTCCACTTT
clone_size: -; v_call: TRBV4-2; j_call: TRBJ2-2; d_call: -; cdr3_aa: CASSQVPTVGTGELFF; cdr3_nt: TGTGCCAGCAGCCAAGTCCCTACAGTGGGCACCGGGGAGCTGTTTTTT
clone_size: once; v_call: TRBV7-2; j_call: TRBJ1-1; d_call: -; cdr3_aa: CASSSSPGLKAFF; cdr3_nt: TGTGCCAGCAGCTCATCACCAGGGTTGAAAGCTTTCTTT
clone_size: once; v_call: TRBV6-6; j_call: TRBJ1-5; d_call: -; cdr3_aa: CASSHGHPSNQPQHF; cdr3_nt: TGTGCCAGCAGTCACGGACACCCTAGCAATCAGCCCCAGCATTTT
clone_size: -; v_call: TRBV4-1; j_call: TRBJ2-7; d_call: -; cdr3_aa: CASSQSPGTSYEQYF; cdr3_nt: TGCGCCAGCAGCCAGAGCCCGGGAACCTCCTACGAGCAGTACTTC
clone_size: once; v_call: TRBV25-1; j_call: TRBJ2-1; d_call: TRBD2; cdr3_aa: CASSPLAALSYNEQFF; cdr3_nt: TGTGCCAGCAGTCCTCTAGCGGCTCTCTCCTACAATGAGCAGTTCTTC
clone_size: -; v_call: TRBV7-6; j_call: TRBJ2-7; d_call: TRBD1; cdr3_aa: CASSLPSGTGPSYEQYF; cdr3_nt: TGTGCCAGCAGCTTACCCAGCGGGACAGGGCCTTCGTACGAGCAGTACTTC
clone_size: few; v_call: TRBV10-1; j_call: TRBJ1-2; d_call: -; cdr3_aa: CASPLRGPLPGYTF; cdr3_nt: TGCGCCAGCCCCCTCCGGGGCCCGCTACCGGGCTACACCTTC
clone_size: -; v_call: TRBV19; j_call: TRBJ1-6; d_call: -; cdr3_aa: CASRATWAGNSPLHF; cdr3_nt: TGTGCCAGTAGGGCCACGTGGGCAGGGAATTCACCCCTCCACTTT
clone_size: -; v_call: TRBV6-5; j_call: TRBJ1-1; d_call: -; cdr3_aa: CASSHRKDTEAFF; cdr3_nt: TGTGCCAGCAGTCACCGGAAAGACACTGAAGCTTTCTTT
clone_size: -; v_call: TRBV15; j_call: TRBJ1-2; d_call: -; cdr3_aa: CATSRTGGTSLGGYTF; cdr3_nt: TGTGCCACCAGCAGAACCGGCGGGACGTCCTTAGGGGGCTACACCTTC
clone_size: -; v_call: TRBV10-3; j_call: TRBJ1-2; d_call: -; cdr3_aa: CATLQGRGTYGYTF; cdr3_nt: TGTGCCACCCTTCAGGGTAGGGGGACCTATGGCTACACCTTC
clone_size: -; v_call: TRBV28; j_call: TRBJ1-5; d_call: -; cdr3_aa: CASSLFTGEWNQPQHF; cdr3_nt: TGTGCCAGCAGTTTATTTACCGGAGAGTGGAATCAGCCCCAGCATTTT
clone_size: -; v_call: TRBV30; j_call: TRBJ1-2; d_call: -; cdr3_aa: CAWSTVHGGYTF; cdr3_nt: TGTGCCTGGAGTACAGTCCACGGGGGCTACACCTTC
clone_size: few; v_call: TRBV5-1; j_call: TRBJ1-2; d_call: -; cdr3_aa: CASSLDRSGYTF; cdr3_nt: TGCGCCAGCAGCTTGGACCGGTCTGGCTACACCTTC
clone_size: -; v_call: TRBV11-3; j_call: TRBJ2-1; d_call: TRBD2; cdr3_aa: CASSFPTPGLAGARNEQFF; cdr3_nt: TGTGCCAGCAGCTTCCCCACCCCGGGACTAGCGGGAGCGCGGAATGAGCAGTTCTTC
clone_size: -; v_call: TRBV6-5; j_call: TRBJ1-2; d_call: -; cdr3_aa: CASSYSEGPWGYTF; cdr3_nt: TGTGCCAGCAGTTACTCGGAAGGGCCGTGGGGCTACACCTTC
clone_size: -; v_call: TRBV5-4; j_call: TRBJ1-4; d_call: -; cdr3_aa: CASSPSVLATNEKLFF; cdr3_nt: TGTGCCAGCAGCCCCTCGGTCTTAGCAACTAATGAAAAACTGTTTTTT
clone_size: -; v_call: TRBV2; j_call: TRBJ2-5; d_call: -; cdr3_aa: CASSESVRGETQYF; cdr3_nt: TGTGCCAGCAGTGAATCGGTCCGGGGGGAGACCCAGTACTTC
clone_size: -; v_call: TRBV2; j_call: TRBJ1-2; d_call: -; cdr3_aa: CASSELREPNYGYTF; cdr3_nt: TGTGCCAGCAGTGAACTCAGAGAACCTAACTATGGCTACACCTTC
clone_size: -; v_call: TRBV19; j_call: TRBJ1-5; d_call: TRBD1; cdr3_aa: CASSIRQGAGQPQHF; cdr3_nt: TGTGCCAGTAGTATAAGACAGGGGGCGGGTCAGCCCCAGCATTTT
clone_size: -; v_call: TRBV2; j_call: TRBJ2-6; d_call: -; cdr3_aa: CASSETGANVLTF; cdr3_nt: TGTGCCAGCAGTGAAACCGGGGCCAACGTCCTGACTTTC
clone_size: few; v_call: TRBV25-1; j_call: TRBJ2-1; d_call: TRBD1; cdr3_aa: CASSGPGTVHNEQFF; cdr3_nt: TGTGCCAGCAGTGGCCCCGGGACAGTCCACAATGAGCAGTTCTTC
clone_size: once; v_call: TRBV11-2; j_call: TRBJ1-4; d_call: -; cdr3_aa: CASSLSARNEKLFF; cdr3_nt: TGTGCCAGCAGCTTATCAGCGAGGAATGAAAAACTGTTTTTT
clone_size: -; v_call: TRBV7-8; j_call: TRBJ1-1; d_call: -; cdr3_aa: CASSLGGGLGEAFF; cdr3_nt: TGTGCCAGCAGCTTAGGCGGGGGGCTTGGTGAAGCTTTCTTT
clone_size: -; v_call: TRBV4-2; j_call: TRBJ1-6; d_call: -; cdr3_aa: CASSQDITPNSPLHF; cdr3_nt: TGTGCCAGCAGCCAAGATATAACACCGAATTCACCCCTCCACTTT
clone_size: -; v_call: TRBV18; j_call: TRBJ1-2; d_call: TRBD1; cdr3_aa: CASSPTGVHGYTF; cdr3_nt: TGTGCCAGCTCACCCACAGGGGTACATGGCTACACCTTC
clone_size: -; v_call: TRBV30; j_call: TRBJ1-2; d_call: -; cdr3_aa: CAGLTGGTRRSGYTF; cdr3_nt: TGTGCCGGGCTGACGGGGGGGACGAGGAGATCTGGCTACACCTTC
clone_size: -; v_call: TRBV6-2/TRBV6-3; j_call: TRBJ1-1; d_call: TRBD1; cdr3_aa: CASSQQGASTEAFF; cdr3_nt: TGTGCCAGCAGCCAACAGGGGGCCAGTACTGAAGCTTTCTTT
clone_size: few; v_call: TRBV6-5; j_call: TRBJ1-2; d_call: -; cdr3_aa: CASSYSKGPGYGYTF; cdr3_nt: TGTGCCAGCAGTTACTCAAAGGGGCCGGGCTATGGCTACACCTTC
clone_size: -; v_call: TRBV7-9; j_call: TRBJ2-1; d_call: -; cdr3_aa: CASSPRGAASYNEQFF; cdr3_nt: TGTGCCAGCAGCCCGCGGGGCGCAGCCTCCTACAATGAGCAGTTCTTC
clone_size: -; v_call: TRBV5-1; j_call: TRBJ2-5; d_call: -; cdr3_aa: CASSRDTKETQYF; cdr3_nt: TGCGCCAGCAGCAGGGACACGAAAGAGACCCAGTACTTC
clone_size: -; v_call: TRBV18; j_call: TRBJ1-6; d_call: TRBD1; cdr3_aa: CASSPPQGATYNSPLHF; cdr3_nt: TGTGCCAGCTCACCCCCACAGGGGGCAACCTATAATTCACCCCTCCACTTT
clone_size: -; v_call: TRBV5-1; j_call: TRBJ2-1; d_call: TRBD2; cdr3_aa: CASSTHLAGGYNEQFF; cdr3_nt: TGCGCCAGCAGCACACACCTAGCGGGAGGGTACAATGAGCAGTTCTTC
clone_size: once; v_call: TRBV25-1; j_call: TRBJ1-2; d_call: -; cdr3_aa: CASSEQGSRGYGYTF; cdr3_nt: TGTGCCAGCAGTGAACAGGGCAGCCGCGGCTATGGCTACACCTTC
clone_size: -; v_call: TRBV24-1; j_call: TRBJ2-3; d_call: -; cdr3_aa: CARRGLTDTQYF; cdr3_nt: TGTGCCAGGAGGGGACTCACAGATACGCAGTATTTT
clone_size: -; v_call: TRBV7-9; j_call: TRBJ1-4; d_call: -; cdr3_aa: CASSPWEGDEKLFF; cdr3_nt: TGTGCCAGCAGCCCTTGGGAAGGCGATGAAAAACTGTTTTTT
clone_size: -; v_call: TRBV5-6; j_call: TRBJ1-5; d_call: TRBD1; cdr3_aa: CASSLGPPGQINQPQHF; cdr3_nt: TGTGCCAGCAGCTTGGGCCCCCCGGGACAGATCAATCAGCCCCAGCATTTT
clone_size: -; v_call: TRBV19; j_call: TRBJ1-2; d_call: -; cdr3_aa: CASSIYRDTQNNYGYTF; cdr3_nt: TGTGCCAGTAGTATCTACCGGGACACCCAAAATAACTATGGCTACACCTTC
clone_size: -; v_call: TRBV19; j_call: TRBJ1-1; d_call: TRBD1; cdr3_aa: CASSLYSWQGVEAFF; cdr3_nt: TGTGCCAGTAGCCTTTACTCTTGGCAGGGGGTGGAAGCTTTCTTT
clone_size: -; v_call: TRBV6-5; j_call: TRBJ1-3; d_call: TRBD1; cdr3_aa: CASRQGGSGRVTIYF; cdr3_nt: TGTGCCAGCCGGCAAGGGGGCTCGGGAAGGGTCACCATATATTTT
clone_size: -; v_call: TRBV12-3/TRBV12-4; j_call: TRBJ1-2; d_call: -; cdr3_aa: CASQSWEGDGYTF; cdr3_nt: TGTGCCAGCCAATCGTGGGAGGGGGATGGCTACACCTTC
clone_size: -; v_call: TRBV27; j_call: TRBJ1-6; d_call: TRBD1; cdr3_aa: CASSLDRGYSPLHF; cdr3_nt: TGTGCCAGCAGTTTAGACAGGGGCTACTCACCCCTCCACTTT
clone_size: -; v_call: TRBV9; j_call: TRBJ2-5; d_call: -; cdr3_aa: CASSVEGQETQYF; cdr3_nt: TGTGCCAGCAGCGTAGAAGGGCAAGAGACCCAGTACTTC
clone_size: -; v_call: TRBV5-4; j_call: TRBJ2-7; d_call: TRBD1; cdr3_aa: CASSLEPRGNYEQYF; cdr3_nt: TGTGCCAGCAGCTTGGAGCCCAGGGGGAACTACGAGCAGTACTTC